Shown below are 9 T cell receptor beta chains from a single sample sequenced in a study of cytomegalovirus exposure and HLA in healthy donors. Measured with immunoSEQ multiplex PCR; TCRdb has only the in-frame clones, and not every one. The table has 90,000 or so clones, about 85% seen once. The sequencing sample was made of PBMCs. Receptor source: a young man in good health and CMV-seropositive.

The chain has TRBV7-2 and TRBJ1-2, with D perhaps TRBD1 (6 bases). This CDR3 has 15 residues. The germline V and J ends were trimmed by 5 bases and 3 bases, with 16 bases remaining between them. Germline V gene sequence: CDR1 SGHTA, CDR2 FQGNSA. The CDR3 region has the DNA TGTGCCAGCAGCCGAATCAGGGGCAGGGACTATGGCTACACCTTC. As protein: CASSRIRGRDYGYTF.

The J gene is TRBJ2-1, the V gene TRBV18; possibly TRBD1 for D (6 bases). Trimming shortened V by 5 bases and J by 8 bases, and 25 bases separated the two germline ends. The CDR3 covers 17 residues. CDR1 is KGHSH, CDR2 LQKENI, per germline. Here the CDR3 DNA reads TGTGCCAGCTCATCGAGGCACGCTGGGGGCGATCTCTATGAGCAGTTCTTC. It yields the protein CASSSRHAGGDLYEQFF. The full variable domain, in which reference TRBV18 and TRBJ2-1 provide the parts outside the CDR3, is NAGVMQNPRHLVRRRGQEARLRCSPMKGHSHVYWYRQLPEEGLKFMVYLQKENIIDESGMPKERFSAEFPKEGPSILRIQQVVRGDSAAYFCASSSRHAGGDLYEQFFGPGTRLTVL.

This rearrangement joins TRBV19 to TRBJ2-5; D is unclear. The V gene's germline CDR1 is LNHDA and CDR2 SQIVND (reference sequence). The CDR3 loop spans 17 amino acids. V gave up 6 bases and J gave up 0 bases, with 20 bases separating them. The DNA of the CDR3 is TGTGCCAGTAGCGTAGTTCAGGCCTCCTCCTACCAAGAGACCCAGTACTTC. Its protein product is CASSVVQASSYQETQYF.

The rearrangement uses TRBV28 and TRBJ1-5; TRBD1 matches 7 bases. Germline-derived CDR1 and CDR2 are MDHEN and SYDVKM. J gave up 2 bases and V 3 bases, and 1 base lay outside the gene matches. This CDR3 is 14 amino acids long. The chain's CDR3 is CASSFGTGNQPQHF. In nucleotides, the CDR3 is TGTGCCAGCAGTTTTGGGACAGGCAATCAGCCCCAGCATTTT.

The chain combines TRBV27 with TRBJ2-1, with 9 bases aligning to TRBD1. The CDR3 length is 14 residues. Germline V gene lookup returns CDR1 MNHEY and CDR2 SMNVEV (reference sequence). The trim removed 5 bases at V and 12 bases at J, leaving 11 bases unmatched. Here the CDR3 reads CASSVSGTGYWQFF. The CDR3 DNA is TGTGCCAGCAGTGTCTCCGGGACAGGGTATTGGCAGTTCTTC.

This clone was found once. This chain links TRBV29-1 with TRBJ2-1; 12 positions agree with TRBD2. Germline V lookup: CDR1 SQVTM, CDR2 ANQGSEA. With 5 bases clipped from V and 8 bases from J, the junction kept 7 bases outside the gene matches. The CDR3 runs 14 residues. The CDR3, as DNA: TGCAGCGTTCGAACTAGCGGGAGGATTCATGAGCAGTTCTTC. Translation gives CSVRTSGRIHEQFF.

The chain carries TRBV6-1 and TRBJ1-2; TRBD1 matches 8 bases. V dropped 2 bases and J dropped 0; count of bases not matched to a gene: 2. The germline CDR1 and CDR2 sequences are MNHNS and SASEGT. This CDR3 region has 15 residues. CDR3 sequence: CASSEKGQANYGYTF. The CDR3 DNA reads as TGTGCCAGCAGTGAAAAGGGACAGGCTAACTATGGCTACACCTTC.

The rearrangement joins TRBV7-8 to TRBJ1-5; maybe TRBD1 (5 bases). Trimming shortened V by 1 base and J by 5 bases, and 12 bases separated the two germline ends. CDR1 SGHVS and CDR2 FQNEAQ come from the germline V gene. CDR3 length: 15 residues. The CDR3: CASSLDGADHQPQHF. CDR3 coding DNA: TGTGCCAGCAGCTTAGATGGGGCAGATCATCAGCCCCAGCATTTT.

J is TRBJ1-1 and V is TRBV10-1, with TRBD1 as a possible D gene (5 bases). Between the trimmed V and J ends, which lost 7 bases and 3 bases, there was a span of 15 bases. The CDR3 is 14 amino acids. CDR1 is WNHNN and CDR2 is SYGVQD in the germline V gene (reference sequence). This chain's CDR3 is CASKETQGDTEAFF. In nucleotides, the CDR3 is TGCGCCAGCAAAGAAACCCAGGGTGACACTGAAGCTTTCTTT.